This is a list of T cell receptor beta chains from one sample in a study of blood T cell repertoires in COVID-19. The method was immunoSEQ multiplex PCR; TCRdb's version includes in-frame clones alone and lacks a portion of them. This sample yields hundreds of thousands of clones, of which about 89% are seen a single time; about 6% belongs to the top ten. The sample taken for sequencing was peripheral blood. The receptors stem from a woman between 50 and 59 years old with COVID-19, enrolled during active disease. Both conserved end residues are part of each CDR3. D genes are given only for firm matches. Size is omitted from some rows. Given values are once, few, many or a class for expanded clones.

D gene,clone size,J gene,V gene,CDR3 DNA,CDR3 protein
NA,NA,TRBJ2-3,TRBV5-4,TGTGCCAGCAGCCCTCCACGCGGGGACACGCAGTATTTT,CASSPPRGDTQYF
NA,NA,TRBJ2-1,TRBV10-3,TGTGCCATCAGTAGGAGCTCCTACAATGAGCAGTTCTTC,CAISRSSYNEQFF
TRBD1,NA,TRBJ1-2,TRBV3-1/TRBV3-2,TGTGCCAGCAGCCAAGACCTGACAGGGTACTATGGCTACACCTTC,CASSQDLTGYYGYTF
TRBD1,NA,TRBJ1-4,TRBV29-1,TGCAGCGTGGGGACAGGGCAGGATGAAAAACTGTTTTTT,CSVGTGQDEKLFF
NA,NA,TRBJ1-1,TRBV19,TGTGCCAGTAGTATCGGCAGGGGCCGTGAAGCTTTCTTT,CASSIGRGREAFF
TRBD1,NA,TRBJ1-1,TRBV5-1,TGCGCCAGCAGCGGGGGACAGCTGAACACTGAAGCTTTCTTT,CASSGGQLNTEAFF
NA,NA,TRBJ1-1,TRBV25-1,TGTGCCAGCAGCGAACTCAGGGGGAACACTGAAGCTTTCTTT,CASSELRGNTEAFF
NA,once,TRBJ2-2,TRBV30,TGTGCCTGGAGTGTACGGAGCACCGGGGAGCTGTTTTTT,CAWSVRSTGELFF
TRBD2,NA,TRBJ2-1,TRBV9,TGTGCCAGCAGCGTACTAGGCGGGAGGGAGTACAATGAGCAGTTCTTC,CASSVLGGREYNEQFF
NA,NA,TRBJ2-6,TRBV7-3,TGTGCCAGCAGTACATCTGGGGCCAACGTCCTGACTTTC,CASSTSGANVLTF
TRBD2,NA,TRBJ2-3,TRBV10-3,TGTGCCATCAGTGATCCGGGACTAGCGGGAGTGGGCACAGATACGCAGTATTTT,CAISDPGLAGVGTDTQYF
TRBD1,NA,TRBJ1-1,TRBV30,TGTGCCTGGAGTTGGGGACAGGGGGCTTTCTTT,CAWSWGQGAFF
TRBD1,NA,TRBJ1-1,TRBV27,TGTGCCAGCAGTGCGACAGGGAGCACTGAAGCTTTCTTT,CASSATGSTEAFF
NA,NA,TRBJ1-2,TRBV7-3,TGTGCCAGCAGTTTTGTAGGGGACTATGGCTACACCTTC,CASSFVGDYGYTF
NA,NA,TRBJ1-3,TRBV19,TGTGCCAGTAGTACAGGGTTGTCCTCTGGAAACACCATATATTTT,CASSTGLSSGNTIYF
NA,NA,TRBJ1-4,TRBV11-1,TGTGCCAGCAGCTTCACACCTAATGAAAAACTGTTTTTT,CASSFTPNEKLFF
NA,NA,TRBJ1-2,TRBV21-1,TGTGCCAGCAGCAAACTCTGTCGGGGGGCACCGTATGGCTACACCTTC,CASSKLCRGAPYGYTF
NA,NA,TRBJ2-6,TRBV19,TGTGCCAGTAGTACCCCCAGGGGTCTACCCTCTGGGGCCAACGTCCTGACTTTC,CASSTPRGLPSGANVLTF
NA,NA,TRBJ1-5,TRBV7-8,TGTGCCAGCAGCTTAGCAGGGGCTAATCAGCCCCAGCATTTT,CASSLAGANQPQHF
TRBD2,NA,TRBJ2-1,TRBV18,TGTGCCAGCTCACCAGGGACTAGCGGGGGAAGCTCCTACAATGAGCAGTTCTTC,CASSPGTSGGSSYNEQFF
TRBD2,NA,TRBJ2-1,TRBV11-1,TGTGCCAGCAGCTTTCCGAGCGGGAGCTCCTACAATGAGCAGTTCTTC,CASSFPSGSSYNEQFF
NA,NA,TRBJ2-6,TRBV5-4,TGTGCCAGCAGGTCTGAGTCTGGGGCCAACGTCCTGACTTTC,CASRSESGANVLTF
TRBD1,NA,TRBJ1-5,TRBV4-2,TGTGCCAGCAGCCAAGATCACAGGGGGAGCAATCAGCCCCAGCATTTT,CASSQDHRGSNQPQHF
NA,few,TRBJ2-7,TRBV3-1/TRBV3-2,TGTGCCAGCAGCCAAGGTTCGGGAGTCTACGAGCAGTACTTC,CASSQGSGVYEQYF
TRBD1,NA,TRBJ1-4,TRBV6-5,TGTGCCAGCAGTTACGGGAGACAGGGGGCGAGGGAAAAACTGTTTTTT,CASSYGRQGAREKLFF
TRBD2,NA,TRBJ2-1,TRBV19,TGTGCCAGTAGTATAGTCAGGACTAGCCGACTCTCCTACAATGAGCAGTTCTTC,CASSIVRTSRLSYNEQFF
TRBD1,NA,TRBJ1-5,TRBV5-1,TGCGCCAGCAGCCAACAGGGGGATCAGCCCCAGCATTTT,CASSQQGDQPQHF
NA,NA,TRBJ2-7,TRBV2,TGTGCCAGCATGAGTGGTACGTGGGAGCAGTACTTC,CASMSGTWEQYF
NA,NA,TRBJ2-7,TRBV27,TGTGCCAGCAGTTTAACAGGCGTCAACTCCTACGAGCAGTACTTC,CASSLTGVNSYEQYF
TRBD1,NA,TRBJ2-5,TRBV7-8,TGTGCCAGCAGCTCCCGGGACAGACAAGAGACCCAGTACTTC,CASSSRDRQETQYF
NA,NA,TRBJ1-5,TRBV10-3,TGTGCCATCAGTCCAGGGTCCACTCGTCAGCCCCAGCATTTT,CAISPGSTRQPQHF
NA,NA,TRBJ2-7,TRBV5-1,TGCGCCAGCAGCTTGGAGGCGGGGCTCTCCTACGAGCAGTACTTC,CASSLEAGLSYEQYF
TRBD1,NA,TRBJ1-1,TRBV7-9,TGTGCCAGCAGTCCCTCAGACAGGGAGAACACTGAAGCTTTCTTT,CASSPSDRENTEAFF
NA,NA,TRBJ2-1,TRBV7-6,TGTGCCAGCAGCTTATGGGCTGGTGAAGCGGACTACAATGAGCAGTTCTTC,CASSLWAGEADYNEQFF
NA,NA,TRBJ1-6,TRBV5-4,TGTGCCAGCAGCTTGGCCCAGGGGTCAAATTCACCCCTCCACTTT,CASSLAQGSNSPLHF
TRBD1,NA,TRBJ1-5,TRBV5-1,TGCGCCAGCAGGAGTGGACAGGAGCCCAATCAGCCCCAGCATTTT,CASRSGQEPNQPQHF
NA,few,TRBJ1-1,TRBV4-2,TGTGCCAGCAGCCAACGAGGCGGGACCCAGAACACTGAAGCTTTCTTT,CASSQRGGTQNTEAFF
TRBD1,NA,TRBJ1-6,TRBV6-5,TGTGCCAGCAGTCCCGCAAAGGGGGCCGGTTCACCCCTCCACTTT,CASSPAKGAGSPLHF
NA,NA,TRBJ2-7,TRBV4-3,TGCGCCAGCAGCCAAGACAGGGGACCGCGCGAGCAGTACTTC,CASSQDRGPREQYF
NA,NA,TRBJ1-1,TRBV2,TGTGCCAGCACCCATCCTCCTCTATGGTCGACAAACACTGAAGCTTTCTTT,CASTHPPLWSTNTEAFF
TRBD1,NA,TRBJ2-7,TRBV18,TGTGCCAGCTCACTACAGGGGACCTACGAGCAGTACTTC,CASSLQGTYEQYF
TRBD2,once,TRBJ2-2,TRBV6-1,TGTGCCAGCAGTGGGCAAGCGGGAGGGTGGACCGGGGAGCTGTTTTTT,CASSGQAGGWTGELFF
TRBD1,NA,TRBJ2-7,TRBV12-5,TGTGCTAGTGGTTTGGGAGACAGGGTCTCCTACGAGCAGTACTTC,CASGLGDRVSYEQYF
TRBD1,NA,TRBJ1-4,TRBV23-1,TGCGCCAGCAGTCCCCCGGCCCTACAGGGGCGAGGCGAAAAACTGTTTTTT,CASSPPALQGRGEKLFF
NA,NA,TRBJ2-3,TRBV9,TGTGCCAGCAGCGAACGAATCACCCCAGGGACAGATACGCAGTATTTT,CASSERITPGTDTQYF
NA,NA,TRBJ2-7,TRBV6-6,TGTGCCAGCAGTTACTCGGGGGGATCAGGCCCGCAGTACTTC,CASSYSGGSGPQYF
NA,NA,TRBJ2-1,TRBV6-6,TGTGCCAGCAGTTACTCGGCTAGCTTGGGCAATGAGCAGTTCTTC,CASSYSASLGNEQFF
TRBD2,NA,TRBJ2-4,TRBV19,TGTGCCAGTAGTATAGGACTAGCGTACGAAAACATTCAGTACTTC,CASSIGLAYENIQYF
NA,NA,TRBJ2-7,TRBV10-2,TGCGCCAACCTGGACTGGATCCACTCCTACGAGCAGTACTTC,CANLDWIHSYEQYF
NA,once,TRBJ2-7,TRBV19,TGTGCCAGTAGTCGCCCCGGACAGAGTTCCTACGAGCAGTACTTC,CASSRPGQSSYEQYF
NA,NA,TRBJ1-1,TRBV5-6,TGTGCCAGCAGCTGGGGACAGAACACTGAAGCTTTCTTT,CASSWGQNTEAFF
NA,NA,TRBJ1-1,TRBV2,TGTGCCAGCAAAGGGACAATGAACACTGAAGCTTTCTTT,CASKGTMNTEAFF
NA,once,TRBJ2-5,TRBV29-1,TGCAGCGTTTATCGAGCGGGAGAGACCCAGTACTTC,CSVYRAGETQYF
TRBD2,NA,TRBJ2-7,TRBV4-1,TGCGCCAGCAGCCAACGGGCAGCGGGAGGAGTCTACGAGCAGTACTTC,CASSQRAAGGVYEQYF
TRBD2,few,TRBJ2-3,TRBV23-1,TGCGCCAGCAGTCACACCCCGGGACTAGCGGGAGTAGGATCTGGCACAGATACGCAGTATTTT,CASSHTPGLAGVGSGTDTQYF